These 3 T cell receptor beta chains were sequenced from one sample in a study of T cells after yellow fever vaccination (dated by TCRdb to about 2019). In light of the paper, this sample's treatment or condition label describes: live attenuated yellow fever vaccine strain. The library was built by means of 5' RACE. Sequencing instrument: Illumina HiSeq 2500. TCRdb ran its own pipeline on the public reads, namely fastp trimming at Q25 and MiXCR clone calling, and kept in-frame beta chains. Identical CDR3 protein sequences are pooled into one entry, listed with their most common genes and DNA. This sample comprises some 500,000 distinct CDR3 sequences, about 13% of them detected only once. The ten largest clones represent 11% to 15% of the sample. The source material was PBMCs, sampled on the day of the yellow fever booster vaccination. The receptors were sampled from a man aged 30 to 39 who received the YFV17D yellow fever vaccine.

This clonotype was counted only a few times. The chain joins TRBV14 to TRBJ2-1; TRBD1 aligns across 7 bases. This CDR3 has 17 amino acids. Trimming took 4 bases from V and 4 from J; bases not matched to a gene: 13. CDR1 SGHDN and CDR2 FVKESK come from the germline V gene. CDR3 bases: TGTGCCAGCAGCCGACACAGGGGAAGTGGGGCTTACAATGAGCAGTTCTTC. Translation gives CASSRHRGSGAYNEQFF.

This chain joins TRBV19 and TRBJ2-7, with D perhaps matching TRBD1 (5 bases). CDR3 length equals 13 residues. The germline gives CDR1 LNHDA, CDR2 SQIVND (reference sequence). V dropped 3 bases and J dropped 5 bases, with 11 bases sitting between them. The CDR3 sequence is CASSIRQSHEQYF. CDR3 DNA: TGTGCCAGTAGTATCCGACAGTCCCACGAGCAGTACTTC.

This chain links TRBV7-9 with TRBJ2-1, with 9 bases lining up with TRBD2. Trimming took 6 bases from V and 3 from J; bases not matched to a gene: 9. CDR3 size: 16 residues. Germline V lookup: CDR1 SEHNR, CDR2 FQNEAQ (reference sequence). CDR3 DNA: TGTGCCAGCAGTCCGATTGGGCGGGAGGGCTACAATGAGCAGTTCTTC. It is translated as CASSPIGREGYNEQFF.